The text below deals with one T cell receptor (beta chain). The data are from a study of blood T cell repertoires in COVID-19. Looking at the study overall: Donors in the United States, Italy and Spain gave samples during acute or convalescent COVID-19.

Repertoires were generated with immunoSEQ multiplex PCR, while TCRdb's copy carries only in-frame clones and drops some. The profile shows 350,000 to 450,000 clones, approximately 90% of them singletons. V shed 2 bases and J shed 1 base, with 5 bases lying between them. Germline CDR1 reads MDHEN; CDR2 reads SYDVKM. This CDR3 has 13 residues. This clonotype originated in a woman between 35 and 50 years old with COVID-19, enrolled during active disease. What was sequenced was peripheral blood. The rearrangement joins TRBV28 to TRBJ1-2, with D possibly matching TRBD1 (5 bases). The CDR3 reads CASSLDSNYGYTF. The CDR3 nucleotides read TGTGCCAGCAGTTTAGACAGTAACTATGGCTACACCTTC.